This TCR beta chain was identified during a study of T cell clonality in common variable immunodeficiency. Overall study findings and caveats: Common variable immunodeficiency TCR beta sequences reportedly had fewer deletions and N-nucleotide insertions. Fewer TCRbeta clones were shared among CVID subjects than controls.

Blood samples were heparinized, roughly 5 to 9 ml per donor. From germline, CDR1 is MRHNA and CDR2 SNTAGT. This CDR3 contains 13 residues. V lost 6 bases and J lost 9, with 15 bases in between. Sequencing was performed with immunoSEQ multiplex PCR; in TCRdb, only in-frame clones are kept and a portion is missing. Recorded here are about 39,000 clones, none singletons. This clone has a count of ten or more. Its antigen is undetermined. The CDR3 end falls 3 residues outside the read, so it is completed with the germline J gene. Sequenced input: peripheral blood mononuclear cells. This chain connects TRBV6-4 to TRBJ2-1; TRBD2 is a possible D gene (6 bases). This TCR was recovered from a person aged 18 to 70 in good health. CDR3: CASRETSFGEQFF. CDR3 bases read: TGTGCCAGCAGAGAGACTAGTTTCGGTGAG.